A selection of T cell receptor beta chains follows, all from one sample in a study of blood T cell repertoires in COVID-19. Profiled with immunoSEQ multiplex PCR; TCRdb holds only in-frame clones, not every one. The sample holds 140,000 to 150,000 clones, roughly three quarters seen once. Sequences were obtained from peripheral blood. These receptors were taken from a woman between 55 and 75 years old with acute or convalescent COVID-19. The CDR3 runs from the conserved cysteine through the conserved F or W. The D gene is left open where the match is weak. Clone size is shown for a subset of rows, as once, few, many or a class of expanded clone.

D	size	V	J	length	DNA	CDR3
TRBD1	.	TRBV27	TRBJ2-7	15	TGTGCCAGCAGGGACGGACAGGATAGCTCCTACGAGCAGTACTTC	CASRDGQDSSYEQYF
.	.	TRBV7-9	TRBJ1-5	15	TGTGCCAGCAGCTTAGCGGGACTGGGGAATCAGCCCCAGCATTTT	CASSLAGLGNQPQHF
TRBD1	once	TRBV6-1	TRBJ2-7	16	TGTGCCAGCAGTGCACCTGCCGGGACAGTTTTCTACGAGCAGTACTTC	CASSAPAGTVFYEQYF
TRBD2	.	TRBV29-1	TRBJ2-3	17	TGCAGCGTTGTTCGGCGGTTTAGCGGGAGGGCTACAGATACGCAGTATTTT	CSVVRRFSGRATDTQYF
.	once	TRBV5-6	TRBJ1-2	15	TGTGCCAGCAGCTTTTTTGGGGCAGGTGATTATGGCTACACCTTC	CASSFFGAGDYGYTF
.	few	TRBV27	TRBJ2-7	15	TGTGCCAGCAGCCTCCAGGGTCACTCTGGCTACGAGCAGTACTTC	CASSLQGHSGYEQYF
.	.	TRBV23-1	TRBJ2-7	11	TGCGCCACATTCACAGGGTTCGAGCAGTACTTC	CATFTGFEQYF
TRBD2	.	TRBV10-2	TRBJ2-1	14	TGCGCCAGCAGCCCCTTCCGGGAGGAGCTCCTTCAGTTCTTC	CASSPFREELLQFF
.	.	TRBV9	TRBJ2-5	13	TGTGCCAGCTGTTGCCTATTTAGAGAGACCCAGTACTTC	CASCCLFRETQYF
TRBD1	.	TRBV5-1	TRBJ2-2	15	TGCGCCAGCCAACTCCCGACAGGGGTGACCGGGGAGCTGTTTTTT	CASQLPTGVTGELFF
.	.	TRBV7-9	TRBJ2-1	14	TGTGCCAGCAGCTTAGCGCTTGGGCCCAATGAGCAGTTCTTC	CASSLALGPNEQFF
.	few	TRBV24-1	TRBJ2-2	13	TGTGCCACCAGTGTATCGGGTGGTGGGGAGCTGTTTTTT	CATSVSGGGELFF
TRBD2	.	TRBV18	TRBJ2-1	16	TGTGCCAGCTCGGGACTAGCGGGAATGAGTGGCAATGAGCAGTTCTTC	CASSGLAGMSGNEQFF
TRBD1	once	TRBV2	TRBJ2-2	14	TGTGCCAGCAGTCGACAGGGCAACACCGGGGAGCTGTTTTTT	CASSRQGNTGELFF
.	.	TRBV19	TRBJ2-1	15	TGTGCCAGTACCCCCTGGGCTAGCCCCTACAATGAGCAGTTCTTC	CASTPWASPYNEQFF
.	.	TRBV24-1	TRBJ1-5	17	TGTGCCACCAGTGATGCGACAGGTTCCACAGGCTATCAGCCCCAGCATTTT	CATSDATGSTGYQPQHF
TRBD1	.	TRBV19	TRBJ1-5	15	TGTGCCAGCCGAAAGCGGGGACAGGGCAATCAGCCCCAGCATTTT	CASRKRGQGNQPQHF
.	.	TRBV7-9	TRBJ2-1	17	TGTGCCAGCAGCCCCTCCCCCGGGACTCCCTCCTACAATGAGCAGTTCTTC	CASSPSPGTPSYNEQFF
.	.	TRBV5-1	TRBJ2-7	14	TGCGCCAGCAGCTTGAACGCGGTTGGCGACGAGCAGTACTTC	CASSLNAVGDEQYF
TRBD2	.	TRBV27	TRBJ2-1	13	TGTGCCAGCACCGGGACTAACAAAGATGAGCAGTTCTTC	CASTGTNKDEQFF
.	.	TRBV6-4	TRBJ2-3	15	TGTGCCAGCAGTATAACGGGAGCGGGCACAGATACGCAGTATTTT	CASSITGAGTDTQYF
.	.	TRBV28	TRBJ1-4	18	TGTGCCAGCAGTCGCCCCCCTACAGGGATCTCAACTAATGAAAAACTGTTTTTT	CASSRPPTGISTNEKLFF
.	.	TRBV7-2	TRBJ2-3	13	TGTGCCAGCAGCTTAGCCGGGGGAGATACGCAGTATTTT	CASSLAGGDTQYF